These T cell receptor beta chains were read from a single sample in a study of lymphopenia after photon versus proton radiotherapy. Some clones are missing from TCRdb's copy, which holds only in-frame ones; the method was immunoSEQ multiplex PCR. Among 40,000 to 55,000 clones, 92% were seen once, and the ten largest hold roughly 18%. The sample consisted of peripheral blood, taken from a patient treated with photon-based radiotherapy. The source of these receptors is a woman in her thirties or forties with cholangiocarcinoma. The conserved cysteine and the conserved F or W are not part of the CDR3 here. The D gene is left open where the match is weak.

d_call	v_call	j_call	cdr3_aa
.	TRBV4-2	TRBJ1-3	ASSQGGSSGNTIY
TRBD1	TRBV19	TRBJ1-5	ASSMGQGNQPQH
.	TRBV19	TRBJ2-1	ASSIYHVQRLNAYNEQF
.	TRBV10-3	TRBJ2-3	AISDRSDTQY
.	TRBV9	TRBJ2-2	ASSVDLTGELF
TRBD1	TRBV9	TRBJ2-3	ASSVEGARTDTQY
.	TRBV6-5	TRBJ1-2	ASSAGFFTGGYT
.	TRBV2	TRBJ1-2	ASSETHSGRTYT
TRBD1	TRBV5-5	TRBJ1-1	ASSFVGFPTGGTEAF
.	TRBV11-2	TRBJ1-2	ASSLDRTRGYT
.	TRBV2	TRBJ2-1	ASLARISYNEQF
TRBD2	TRBV28	TRBJ2-7	ASKMGGAGEQY
TRBD1	TRBV19	TRBJ2-3	ASSTGQGAGDTQY
TRBD1	TRBV5-1	TRBJ1-1	ASSARDRITDEAF
TRBD2	TRBV28	TRBJ2-1	ASSSSGLAGGPWDEQF
.	TRBV23-1	TRBJ1-2	ASSHGVRTYGYT
TRBD2	TRBV6-5	TRBJ2-7	ASSTLSGGAHEQY
.	TRBV18	TRBJ2-3	ASSHTESTDTQY
TRBD1	TRBV28	TRBJ1-5	ASSYTGGGQPQH
.	TRBV28	TRBJ2-4	ASRGGGSKNIQY
TRBD2	TRBV19	TRBJ2-1	ASSPRTSGDEQF
TRBD1	TRBV28	TRBJ2-7	ASSPRGTVSTYEQY
.	TRBV7-9	TRBJ1-1	ASSPTGRDTEAF
.	TRBV6-5	TRBJ1-5	ASSPGGGGGQPQH
.	TRBV30	TRBJ2-7	AWSVNSGYEQY
TRBD1	TRBV23-1	TRBJ1-4	ASSQRTGLEKLF
.	TRBV7-9	TRBJ1-4	ASSLAVAYLKDEKLF
.	TRBV6-1	TRBJ1-2	ASSEGNRRGYT
.	TRBV5-1	TRBJ1-2	ASSLSFGGAGGYT
TRBD2	TRBV14	TRBJ2-3	ASSQQDSGGADTQY
TRBD2	TRBV7-8	TRBJ2-1	ASSLVSGGALGEQF
.	TRBV11-1	TRBJ1-1	ASSFRVLNTEAF
TRBD1	TRBV7-3	TRBJ2-2	ASSPGTGGRNTGELF
TRBD1	TRBV4-1	TRBJ1-1	ASRQGSGEAF
.	TRBV7-6	TRBJ2-7	ASSLFGTYEQY
.	TRBV14	TRBJ1-5	ASSQTATRPQH
.	TRBV19	TRBJ1-6	ASSTGTYNSPLH
.	TRBV30	TRBJ1-1	AWSKGVPTNTEAF
TRBD1	TRBV6-1	TRBJ2-7	ASSVSTGGGYEQY
.	TRBV2	TRBJ1-2	ASSVENLYGYT
TRBD1	TRBV29-1	TRBJ1-2	SVGRGRVGYT
TRBD1	TRBV10-3	TRBJ1-5	AISELGTVNQPQH
.	TRBV7-2	TRBJ1-6	ASSLGGMGSPLH
.	TRBV5-8	TRBJ1-4	ASSLDRVGRPATNEKLF
.	TRBV30	TRBJ1-1	AWINVGEAF
.	TRBV5-1	TRBJ2-1	ASSLVAVSSYNEQF
.	TRBV7-9	TRBJ1-2	ASSLVNNDYT
.	TRBV10-2	TRBJ1-2	ASSDGGFNYGYT
.	TRBV6-1	TRBJ2-6	ASSGLISGANVLT
.	TRBV27	TRBJ2-2	ASSLGSRELF
.	TRBV6-5	TRBJ1-1	ASSYSGPLNTEAF
TRBD2	TRBV6-5	TRBJ2-1	ASSYLAGLYNEQF
TRBD1	TRBV9	TRBJ2-3	ASSEQGAEDTQY
TRBD2	TRBV6-5	TRBJ2-3	ASRSSGEADTQY
.	TRBV28	TRBJ2-2	ASSSGGIATGELF
TRBD2	TRBV30	TRBJ2-7	AWRQKTSGRYEQY
.	TRBV7-9	TRBJ2-7	ASSSDVGEQY
TRBD1	TRBV28	TRBJ1-1	ASITGDRVVPEAF
.	TRBV6-1	TRBJ1-4	ASLRQVGNEKLF
.	TRBV7-2	TRBJ1-4	ASSLDSQRGKLF